This T cell receptor beta chain is drawn from a study of cytomegalovirus exposure and HLA in healthy donors. Overall study results and limits: Later analysis revealed greater clonal expansion in HLA-associated TCR beta chains than in equally common others.

With 60 Vbeta and 13 Jbeta primers, the PCR was carried out. Repertoires were generated with immunoSEQ multiplex PCR, while TCRdb's copy carries only in-frame clones and drops some. The sample includes under 200,000 clones, just under 80% of them seen just once. A word on this clone: What it binds is unknown.

Trimming at V came to 6 bases and at J to 0 bases, leaving 8 bases not matched to a gene. Germline CDR1 and CDR2: MNHNS and SASEGT. The CDR3 is 15 amino acids. The clonotype comes from a woman between 45 and 60 years old in good health and CMV-seropositive. The J gene is TRBJ2-7, the V gene TRBV6-1; TRBD1 matches at 7 bases. The sequenced material came from PBMCs. CDR3 sequence: CASRGDSSSSYEQYF. CDR3 sequence (DNA): TGTGCCAGCAGGGGGGACAGCTCCAGCTCCTACGAGCAGTACTTC.